The 24 T cell receptor beta chains presented below share a single source sample, sequenced in a study of Ad26.COV2.S vaccination and SARS-CoV-2 variants. TCRdb's copy holds only in-frame clones and misses some; the assay was immunoSEQ multiplex PCR. The repertoire holds roughly 500,000 clones, around nine tenths seen once, with 9.5% to 15% in the top ten. As to treatment: approximately 18 received Ad26.COV2.S at low or high dose, single or two shots; several received placebo; per-sample allocation not given. The investigators took samples on day 63 after the first vaccine or placebo injection. Sequencing used peripheral blood, obtained in a trial of Ad26.COV2.S vaccine versus placebo. These receptors were obtained from a person aged 18-65 years who received the Ad26.COV2.S COVID-19 vaccine or a placebo.

V and J are TRBV7-2 and TRBJ2-5; 10 nucleotides line up with TRBD2. The CDR3 spans 15 residues. The V gene's germline CDR1 is SGHTA and CDR2 FQGNSA. V gave up 6 bases and J gave up 6 bases; unmatched junction bases: 10. CDR3 coding DNA: TGTGCCAGCAGGCCTACTAGCGGGAAGGTACAGACCCAGTACTTC. It codes for CASRPTSGKVQTQYF.

The chain combines TRBV4-2 with TRBJ1-1, with D unclear. Between the trimmed V and J ends, which lost 0 bases and 0 bases, there was a span of 11 bases. The CDR3 runs 16 residues. CDR1 is LGHNA, CDR2 YNFKEQ, per germline. The CDR3 nucleotides are TGTGCCAGCAGCCAAGATTCGGGTCTGATGAACACTGAAGCTTTCTTT. Its protein is CASSQDSGLMNTEAFF.

This CDR3 is CASSISAGGTDSGANVLTF. The CDR3 coding sequence is TGTGCCAGTAGTATTTCTGCGGGAGGGACTGACTCTGGGGCCAACGTCCTGACTTTC. The chain links TRBV19 to TRBJ2-6; 9 positions match TRBD2. The CDR3 is 19 amino acids. The trim removed 3 bases at V and 0 bases at J, leaving 9 bases unmatched. The germline gives CDR1 LNHDA, CDR2 SQIVND (reference sequence).

The rearrangement links TRBV3-1 (or the pseudogene TRBV3-2) to TRBJ2-7; 9 bases are a match to TRBD2. The length of the CDR3 is 15 residues. The ends lost 5 bases at V and 2 bases at J; junction bases unmatched: 7. Germline V gene data show CDR1 as LGHDT and CDR2 as YNNKEL (reference sequence). The CDR3 region is CASSSTSGGAYEQYF. CDR3 coding DNA: TGTGCCAGCAGCTCGACTAGCGGAGGGGCCTACGAGCAGTACTTC.

The chain uses TRBV3-1 (or the pseudogene TRBV3-2) and TRBJ2-1; 11 nucleotides match TRBD2. CDR1 and CDR2 (germline): LGHDT, YNNKEL (reference sequence). The CDR3 is made up of 15 amino acids. Germline trimming cut 4 bases from V and 8 bases from J; bases unmatched to any gene: 7. The CDR3 here is CASSPRLAGIHEQFF. The DNA for the CDR3 is TGTGCCAGCAGCCCTCGACTAGCGGGAATTCATGAGCAGTTCTTC.

This clone has only a few counts. The genes are TRBV7-6 and TRBJ2-5; 9 bases line up with TRBD2. This CDR3 has 18 amino acids. Germline V gene lookup returns CDR1 SGHVS and CDR2 FNYEAQ. J was trimmed by 5 bases and V by 5 bases; bases with no gene match: 18. DNA for the CDR3: TGTGCCAGCAGCCTCCTCGGAGGGGCTAGCGGGATGATCGAGACCCAGTACTTC. This translates into CASSLLGGASGMIETQYF.

The J gene is TRBJ1-5, the V gene TRBV19; D is uncertain. V lost 8 bases, J lost 7 bases, and 9 bases lay in between. The CDR3 sequence is 11 residues long. Germline loops: CDR1 LNHDA, CDR2 SQIVND (reference sequence). The DNA for the CDR3 is TGTGCCAGTGGGTGGCGGCAGCCCCAGCATTTT. Its translation is CASGWRQPQHF.

The V and J genes are TRBV7-9 and TRBJ2-5, with 9 positions matching TRBD1. In germline, CDR1 is SEHNR, CDR2 FQNEAQ (reference sequence). V gave up 6 bases and J gave up 5 bases; unmatched junction bases: 7. CDR3 length equals 14 residues. CDR3 in DNA: TGTGCCAGCAGACCCGGGACAGGGTTTGAGACCCAGTACTTC. Translation: CASRPGTGFETQYF.

This clone was detected only a few times. The chain employs TRBV5-5 and TRBJ1-1; D call uncertain. The V gene lost 2 bases and the J gene lost 4 bases, with 9 bases spanning the gap. The CDR3 loop spans 13 amino acids. Germline V gene data show CDR1 as SGHKS and CDR2 as YYEKEE (reference sequence). The CDR3 nucleotides read TGTGCCAGCAGCTTCATTCTAAGCACTGAAGCTTTCTTT. Translating it yields CASSFILSTEAFF. Using reference TRBV5-5 and TRBJ1-1 for the parts outside the CDR3, the full variable domain is DAGVTQSPTHLIKTRGQQVTLRCSPISGHKSVSWYQQVLGQGPQFIFQYYEKEERGRGNFPDRFSARQFPNYSSELNVNALLLGDSALYLCASSFILSTEAFFGQGTRLTVV.

J is TRBJ1-2 and V is TRBV3-1 (or the pseudogene TRBV3-2); D gene unclear. Germline V lookup: CDR1 LGHDT, CDR2 YNNKEL (reference sequence). Trimming removed 4 bases at V and 3 bases at J, with 15 bases between. This CDR3 contains 15 residues. The CDR3, as DNA: TGTGCCAGCAGCCGCGGTGGCCGTTCAGACTATGGCTACACCTTC. This translates into CASSRGGRSDYGYTF.

The chain combines TRBV11-3 with TRBJ2-3; D remains unclear. The germline V gene encodes CDR1 SGHNT and CDR2 YENEEA. V gave up 0 bases and J gave up 0 bases, with 1 base separating them. The CDR3 has 13 residues. The CDR3 nucleotides read TGTGCCAGCAGCTTAGAGAGCACAGATACGCAGTATTTT. Translation gives CASSLESTDTQYF.

The chain joins TRBV27 to TRBJ2-1; TRBD1 matches at 7 bases. Germline assignment: CDR1 MNHEY and CDR2 SMNVEV (reference sequence). The CDR3 totals 15 residues. J was trimmed by 5 bases and V by 2 bases; bases with no gene match: 6. The DNA of the CDR3 is TGTGCCAGCAGTTTACGACAGGGATCTAACAATGAGCAGTTCTTC. It codes for CASSLRQGSNNEQFF.

V is TRBV28 and J is TRBJ2-7; D may match TRBD1 or TRBD2 (5 bases each). The CDR3 sequence is 14 residues long. Trimming took off 3 bases at V and 3 bases at J, with 12 bases between the two ends. Germline lookup yields CDR1 MDHEN and CDR2 SYDVKM. The CDR3 region has the DNA TGTGCCAGCAGTTTGGTGCTGGGACGCTACGAGCAGTACTTC. Translation gives CASSLVLGRYEQYF.

This sequence joins TRBV9 and TRBJ2-1; the match to TRBD2 covers 7 bases. CDR3 size: 15 residues. Trimming removed 3 bases from V and 4 bases from J; junction bases left unmatched: 7. Germline V gene sequence: CDR1 SGDLS, CDR2 YYNGEE. CDR3 sequence (DNA): TGTGCCAGCAGCGGCGCCGGGACTACATACAATGAGCAGTTCTTC. Translated, it gives CASSGAGTTYNEQFF.

The V and J genes are TRBV5-6 and TRBJ1-2, with D tentatively TRBD1 (5 bases). CDR1 is SGHDT and CDR2 is YYEEEE in the germline V gene. This CDR3 is 13 amino acids long. V lost 3 bases and J 1 base, leaving 7 bases between the germline ends. CDR3 coding DNA: TGTGCCAGCAGCTCACAGGTTAACTATGGCTACACCTTC. It is translated as CASSSQVNYGYTF.

V and J are TRBV5-6 and TRBJ1-1; no reliable D call. This CDR3 has 13 amino acids. Germline CDR1 and CDR2: SGHDT and YYEEEE. Trimming stripped 4 bases from V and 6 bases from J, with 13 bases between. CDR3 residues: CASSPGRRAEAFF. The CDR3 region has the DNA TGTGCCAGCAGCCCAGGCAGGCGGGCTGAAGCTTTCTTT. Full variable domain (outside the CDR3, taken from reference TRBV5-6 and TRBJ1-1): DAGVTQSPTHLIKTRGQQVTLRCSPKSGHDTVSWYQQALGQGPQFIFQYYEEEERQRGNFPDRFSGHQFPNYSSELNVNALLLGDSALYLCASSPGRRAEAFFGQGTRLTVV.

The chain has TRBV19 and TRBJ2-3; TRBD2 aligns across 12 bases. V shed 4 bases, J shed 5 bases, and the junction held 7 bases outside the gene matches. In germline, CDR1 is LNHDA, CDR2 SQIVND (reference sequence). The CDR3 sequence is 16 residues long. CDR3 in amino acids: CASSSRLAGARDTQYF. The CDR3 DNA reads as TGTGCCAGTAGTAGCCGACTAGCGGGAGCCAGAGATACGCAGTATTTT.

The V and J genes are TRBV28 and TRBJ2-1; 11 nucleotides line up with TRBD2. V lost 3 bases to trimming and J lost 8 bases; unmatched junction nucleotides: 12. This CDR3 comprises 17 residues. Germline CDR1 and CDR2: MDHEN and SYDVKM. The DNA of the CDR3 is TGTGCCAGCAGTTTCTTGTCTCCTAGCGGGAGGAGATATGAGCAGTTCTTC. Its translation: CASSFLSPSGRRYEQFF.

The chain combines TRBV9 with TRBJ2-3, with 8 bases matching TRBD1. Germline V lookup: CDR1 SGDLS, CDR2 YYNGEE. V shed 0 bases, J shed 4 bases, and the junction held 4 bases outside the gene matches. The CDR3 contains 15 residues. The DNA of the CDR3 is TGTGCCAGCAGCGTAGGGACAGGGTACGCAGATACGCAGTATTTT. Protein product: CASSVGTGYADTQYF. The variable domain in full, with the rest retrieved from reference TRBV9 and TRBJ2-3, is DSGVTQTPKHLITATGQRVTLRCSPRSGDLSVYWYQQSLDQGLQFLIQYYNGEERAKGNILERFSAQQFPDLHSELNLSSLELGDSALYFCASSVGTGYADTQYFGPGTRLTVL.

The J gene is TRBJ1-3, the V gene TRBV6-1; 7 bases align to TRBD1. This CDR3 contains 15 residues. Germline CDR1 reads MNHNS; CDR2 reads SASEGT. With 2 bases clipped from V and 4 bases from J, the junction kept 5 bases outside the gene matches. This CDR3 is CASSEPGGYGNTIYF. The CDR3 DNA follows: TGTGCCAGCAGTGAACCAGGGGGGTACGGAAACACCATATATTTT.

Here the CDR3 reads CASSLALSNTIYF. As DNA, the CDR3 is TGTGCCAGCAGCTTAGCCTTATCAAACACCATATATTTT. V is TRBV7-2 and J is TRBJ1-3; D is uncertain. There are 13 residues in the CDR3. V lost 0 bases and J 6 bases, leaving 6 bases between the germline ends. Germline loops: CDR1 SGHTA, CDR2 FQGNSA.

This rearrangement joins TRBV4-3 to TRBJ2-2; D is unresolved. The CDR3 has 17 amino acids. Trimming pared 4 bases from V and 0 bases from J, leaving 15 bases between. Germline CDR1 reads LGHNA; CDR2 reads YSLEER. CDR3 sequence: CASSPRPHGTNTGELFF. As DNA, the CDR3 is TGCGCCAGCAGCCCCCGCCCCCATGGGACGAACACCGGGGAGCTGTTTTTT.

CDR3: CASSTTKDRGRNIGELFF. The CDR3, as DNA: TGTGCCAGCAGCACTACCAAAGACAGGGGGCGTAATATCGGGGAGCTGTTTTTT. This sequence joins TRBV3-1 (or the pseudogene TRBV3-2) and TRBJ2-2; TRBD1 agrees at 10 bases. CDR1 and CDR2 from the germline V gene are LGHDT and YNNKEL (reference sequence). V dropped 5 bases and J dropped 7; count of bases not matched to a gene: 16. This CDR3 region has 18 residues.

J is TRBJ2-7 and V is TRBV30, with D possibly TRBD1 on 5 matching bases. Germline V gene sequence: CDR1 GTSNPN, CDR2 SVGIG (reference sequence). The CDR3 runs 14 residues. Trimming removed 1 base at V and 3 bases at J, with 13 bases between. CDR3 sequence reads: CAWSGTSAGYEQYF. CDR3 DNA sequence: TGTGCCTGGAGTGGGACAAGTGCCGGCTACGAGCAGTACTTC.